This TCR beta chain comes out of a study of response to subunit inactivated influenza vaccine. General study results and limits: Authors suggested each seasonal influenza vaccination recruits few new T cells.

CDR3 length equals 15 residues. J lost 5 bases, V lost 5 bases, and 9 bases had no gene match. The germline gives CDR1 LNHNV, CDR2 YYDKDF (reference sequence). TCRdb itself ran the RT-PCR reads through MiXCR, one entry per CDR3 protein. Of around 570,000 distinct CDR3 sequences detected, less than 10% appear once; the ten largest clones hold approximately 13%. Regarding this clonotype: Its target is not known.

This specimen consisted of PBMCs from blood, obtained less than 30 months after vaccination. The chain employs TRBV15 and TRBJ2-7; 10 bases fit TRBD1. The source of this sequence is a man aged 50-75 years who received an inactivated influenza vaccine. The CDR3 is CATSASRDRGHEQYF. The DNA for the CDR3 is TGTGCCACCAGCGCCTCCCGGGACAGGGGCCACGAGCAGTACTTC.